This T cell receptor (beta chain) was captured in a study of shared clonotypes between healthy human individuals. Study summary: Participating donors consisted of a couple of women and a few men aged 18 to 49.

V shed 2 bases, J shed 4 bases, and the junction held 3 bases outside the gene matches. CDR1 and CDR2 from the germline V gene are SGHNT and YYREEE (reference sequence). CDR3 size: 16 residues. Nashville, Tennessee was home to all donors, who were Caucasian adults. This was a deep-level run. Assay: immunoSEQ multiplex PCR; the TCRdb copy retains only in-frame clones and omits some. The sample comprises approximately 1.1 million clones, around 82% of which are singletons, and approximately 0.5% rests with the top ten. The sample was memory CD4+ T cells from PBMCs. Specified subset: CD45RA-negative fraction. This clonotype was sampled from a man younger than 30 in good health. Some clones in this sample may be carry-over from other donors' samples. V and J are TRBV5-4 and TRBJ2-3, with 14 bases identical to TRBD2. CDR3: CASSFGTSGSADTQYF. The CDR3 bases are TGTGCCAGCAGCTTCGGGACTAGCGGGAGCGCAGATACGCAGTATTTT.